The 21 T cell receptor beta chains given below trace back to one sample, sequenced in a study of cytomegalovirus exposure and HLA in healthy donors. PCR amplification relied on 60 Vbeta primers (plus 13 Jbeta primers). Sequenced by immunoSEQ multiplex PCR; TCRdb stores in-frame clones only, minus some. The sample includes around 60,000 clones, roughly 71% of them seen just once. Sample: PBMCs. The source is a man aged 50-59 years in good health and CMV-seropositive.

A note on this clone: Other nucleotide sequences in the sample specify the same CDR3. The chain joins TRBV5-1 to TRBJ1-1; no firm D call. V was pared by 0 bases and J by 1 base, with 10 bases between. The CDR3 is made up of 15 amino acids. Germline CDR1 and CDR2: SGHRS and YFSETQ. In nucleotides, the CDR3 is TGCGCCAGCAGCTTGGTCGGAGGGTCGAACACTGAAGCTTTCTTT. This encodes CASSLVGGSNTEAFF.

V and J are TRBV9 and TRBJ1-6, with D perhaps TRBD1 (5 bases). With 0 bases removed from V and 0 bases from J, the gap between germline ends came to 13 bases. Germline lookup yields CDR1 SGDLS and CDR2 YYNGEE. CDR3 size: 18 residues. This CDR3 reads CASSVGSRASSYNSPLHF. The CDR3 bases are TGTGCCAGCAGCGTAGGTTCCAGGGCGAGCTCCTATAATTCACCCCTCCACTTT. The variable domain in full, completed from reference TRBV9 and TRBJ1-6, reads DSGVTQTPKHLITATGQRVTLRCSPRSGDLSVYWYQQSLDQGLQFLIQYYNGEERAKGNILERFSAQQFPDLHSELNLSSLELGDSALYFCASSVGSRASSYNSPLHFGNGTRLTVT.

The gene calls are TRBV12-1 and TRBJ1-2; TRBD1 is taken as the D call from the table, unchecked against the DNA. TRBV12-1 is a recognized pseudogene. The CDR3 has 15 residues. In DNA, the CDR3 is TGTGCCAGCAGCTTTAAGGACAGGGGGACCTATGGCTACACCTTC. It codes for CASSFKDRGTYGYTF.

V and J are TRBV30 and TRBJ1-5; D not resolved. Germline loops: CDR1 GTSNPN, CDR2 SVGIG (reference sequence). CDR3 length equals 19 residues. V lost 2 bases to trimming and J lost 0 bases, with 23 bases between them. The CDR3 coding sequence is TGTGCCTGGAGTACCCCTCATCTTCGAGGGTCTAATAGCAATCAGCCCCAGCATTTT. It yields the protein CAWSTPHLRGSNSNQPQHF.

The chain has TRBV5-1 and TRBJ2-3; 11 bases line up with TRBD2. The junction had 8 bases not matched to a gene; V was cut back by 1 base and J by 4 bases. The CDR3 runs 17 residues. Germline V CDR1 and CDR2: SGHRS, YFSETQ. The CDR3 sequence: CASSLSLAGGTSDTQYF. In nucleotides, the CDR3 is TGCGCCAGCAGCTTGTCCCTAGCGGGGGGCACCTCAGATACGCAGTATTTT.

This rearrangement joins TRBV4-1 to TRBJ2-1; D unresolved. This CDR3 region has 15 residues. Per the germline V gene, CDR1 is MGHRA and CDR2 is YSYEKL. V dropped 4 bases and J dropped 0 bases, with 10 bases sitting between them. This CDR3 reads CASSRALDSYNEQFF. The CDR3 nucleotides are TGCGCCAGCAGCCGGGCCCTCGACTCCTACAATGAGCAGTTCTTC.

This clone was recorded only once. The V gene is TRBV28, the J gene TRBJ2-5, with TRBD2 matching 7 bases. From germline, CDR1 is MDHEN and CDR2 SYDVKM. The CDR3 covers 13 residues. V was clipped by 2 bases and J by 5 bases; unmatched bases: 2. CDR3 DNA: TGTGCCAGCAGTTTAGTCGGGAGGGAGACCCAGTACTTC. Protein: CASSLVGRETQYF.

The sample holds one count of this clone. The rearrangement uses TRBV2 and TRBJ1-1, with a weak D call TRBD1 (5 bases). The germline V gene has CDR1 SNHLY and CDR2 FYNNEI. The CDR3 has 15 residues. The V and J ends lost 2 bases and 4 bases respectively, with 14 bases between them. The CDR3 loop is CASSESPFGGTEAFF. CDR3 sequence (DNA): TGTGCCAGCAGTGAATCGCCGTTCGGGGGCACTGAAGCTTTCTTT.

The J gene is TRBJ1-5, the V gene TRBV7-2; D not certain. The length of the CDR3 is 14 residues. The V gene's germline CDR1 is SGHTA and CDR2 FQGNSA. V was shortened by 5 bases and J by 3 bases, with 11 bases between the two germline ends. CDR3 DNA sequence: TGTGCCAGCAGCCAAGGACGGGACAATCAGCCCCAGCATTTT. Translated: CASSQGRDNQPQHF.

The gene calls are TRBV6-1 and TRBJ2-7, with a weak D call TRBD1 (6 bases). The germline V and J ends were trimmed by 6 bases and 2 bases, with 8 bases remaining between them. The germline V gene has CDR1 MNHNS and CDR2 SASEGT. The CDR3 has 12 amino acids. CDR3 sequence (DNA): TGTGCCAGCAGGGACAGCCCCTACGAGCAGTACTTC. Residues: CASRDSPYEQYF.

CDR3: CASSLGRDRGYEQYF. CDR3 nucleotide sequence: TGTGCCAGCTCACTTGGCCGGGACAGGGGATACGAGCAGTACTTC. The chain employs TRBV18 and TRBJ2-7, with 10 bases lining up with TRBD1. The CDR3 is 15 amino acids. In germline, CDR1 is KGHSH, CDR2 LQKENI. The junction had 7 bases not matched to a gene; V was cut back by 4 bases and J by 4 bases.

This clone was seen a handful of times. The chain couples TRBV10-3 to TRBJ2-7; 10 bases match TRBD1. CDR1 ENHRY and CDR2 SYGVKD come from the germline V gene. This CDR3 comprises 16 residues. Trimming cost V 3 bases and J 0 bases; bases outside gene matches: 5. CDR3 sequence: CAISDTDRGISYEQYF. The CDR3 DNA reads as TGTGCCATCAGTGATACGGACAGGGGGATCTCCTACGAGCAGTACTTC.

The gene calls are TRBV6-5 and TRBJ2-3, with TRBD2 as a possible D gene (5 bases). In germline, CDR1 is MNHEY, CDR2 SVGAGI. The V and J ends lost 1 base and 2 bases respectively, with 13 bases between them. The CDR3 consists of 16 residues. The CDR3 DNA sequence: TGTGCCAGCAGTTACTGGGTACGGGGTGCCACAGATACGCAGTATTTT. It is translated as CASSYWVRGATDTQYF.

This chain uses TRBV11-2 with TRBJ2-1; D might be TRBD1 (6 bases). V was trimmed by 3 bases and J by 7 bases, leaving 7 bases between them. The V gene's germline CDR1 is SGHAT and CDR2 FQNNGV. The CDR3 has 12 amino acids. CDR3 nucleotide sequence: TGTGCCAGCAGCTTCAGGGGAAATGAGCAGTTCTTC. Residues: CASSFRGNEQFF.

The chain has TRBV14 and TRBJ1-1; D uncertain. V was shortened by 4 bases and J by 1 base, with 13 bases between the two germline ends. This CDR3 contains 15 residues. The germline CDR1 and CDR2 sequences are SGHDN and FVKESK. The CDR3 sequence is CASSPLRSGNTEAFF. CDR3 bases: TGTGCCAGCAGCCCTCTGCGTAGCGGGAACACTGAAGCTTTCTTT.

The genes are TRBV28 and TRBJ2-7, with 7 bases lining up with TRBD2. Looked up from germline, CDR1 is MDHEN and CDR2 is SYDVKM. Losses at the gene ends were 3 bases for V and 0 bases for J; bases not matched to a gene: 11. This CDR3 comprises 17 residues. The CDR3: CASSLPVGAGSSYEQYF. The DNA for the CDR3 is TGTGCCAGCAGTTTGCCCGTTGGAGCGGGAAGCTCCTACGAGCAGTACTTC.

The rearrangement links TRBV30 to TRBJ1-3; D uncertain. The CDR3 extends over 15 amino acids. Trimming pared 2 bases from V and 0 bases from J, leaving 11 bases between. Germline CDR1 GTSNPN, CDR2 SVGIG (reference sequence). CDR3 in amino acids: CAWSSGRLSGNTIYF. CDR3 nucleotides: TGTGCCTGGAGTTCGGGGAGACTCTCTGGAAACACCATATATTTT.

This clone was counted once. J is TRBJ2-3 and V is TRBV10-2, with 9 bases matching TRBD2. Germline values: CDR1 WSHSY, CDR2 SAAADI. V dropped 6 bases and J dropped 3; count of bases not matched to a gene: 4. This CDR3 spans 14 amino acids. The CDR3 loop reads CASRLSGGTDTQYF. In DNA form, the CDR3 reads TGCGCCAGCAGGCTGAGCGGGGGGACAGATACGCAGTATTTT.

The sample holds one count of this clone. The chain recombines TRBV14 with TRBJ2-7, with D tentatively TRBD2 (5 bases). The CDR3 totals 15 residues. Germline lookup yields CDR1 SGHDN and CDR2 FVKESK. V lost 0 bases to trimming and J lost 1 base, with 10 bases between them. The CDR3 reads CASSQEQTGSYEQYF. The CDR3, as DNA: TGTGCCAGCAGCCAAGAGCAGACGGGGTCCTACGAGCAGTACTTC.

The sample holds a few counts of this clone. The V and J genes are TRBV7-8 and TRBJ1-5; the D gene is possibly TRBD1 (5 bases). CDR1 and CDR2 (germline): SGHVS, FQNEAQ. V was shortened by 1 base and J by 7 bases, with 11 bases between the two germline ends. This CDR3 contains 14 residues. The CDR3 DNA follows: TGTGCCAGCAGCTTAGGGGACTTCAGACAGCCCCAGCATTTT. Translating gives CASSLGDFRQPQHF.

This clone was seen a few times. In DNA, the CDR3 is TGTGCCAGCAGGAGCAGGGTGTCGGACAATCAGCCCCAGCATTTT. Translation: CASRSRVSDNQPQHF. V is TRBV6-6 and J is TRBJ1-5; a weak D match, TRBD1 (5 bases). Trimming took 6 bases from V and 3 from J, leaving 15 bases between them. CDR1 and CDR2 from the germline V gene are MNHNY and SVGAGI (reference sequence). There are 15 residues in the CDR3.